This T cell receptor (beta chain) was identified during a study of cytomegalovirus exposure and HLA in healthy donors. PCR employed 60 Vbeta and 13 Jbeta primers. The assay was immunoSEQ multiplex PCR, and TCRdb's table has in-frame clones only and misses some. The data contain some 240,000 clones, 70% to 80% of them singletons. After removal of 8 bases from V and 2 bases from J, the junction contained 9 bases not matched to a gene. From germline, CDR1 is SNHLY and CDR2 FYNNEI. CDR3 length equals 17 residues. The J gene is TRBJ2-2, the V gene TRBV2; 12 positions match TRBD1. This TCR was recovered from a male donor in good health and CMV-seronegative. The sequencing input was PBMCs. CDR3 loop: CASSRGDRGLNTGELFF. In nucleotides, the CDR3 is TGTGCCAGCTCCAGGGGGGACAGGGGGCTAAACACCGGGGAGCTGTTTTTT.